These 28 T cell receptor beta chains share one sample of origin, sequenced in a study of cytomegalovirus exposure and HLA in healthy donors. In the PCR, 60 Vbeta and 13 Jbeta primers were used. Clones were sequenced by immunoSEQ multiplex PCR, and TCRdb holds only the in-frame ones, with some missing. The sample is made up of tens of thousands of clones, and the top ten hold roughly 1.7% of it. Source material: PBMCs. These receptors originate from a woman in her twenties or thirties in good health and CMV-seronegative.

This sequence joins TRBV5-1 and TRBJ1-3; a possible D gene is TRBD1 (5 bases). Germline loops: CDR1 SGHRS, CDR2 YFSETQ. CDR3 length equals 13 residues. V lost 3 bases to trimming and J lost 3 bases, with 7 bases between them. This CDR3 is CASSSDNGNTIYF. The CDR3 DNA reads as TGCGCCAGCAGCTCGGACAATGGAAACACCATATATTTT.

The V call is TRBV28, the J call TRBJ1-1; 7 bases agree with TRBD1. V shed 5 bases, J shed 1 base, and the junction held 10 bases outside the gene matches. Per germline, CDR1 MDHEN and CDR2 SYDVKM. The length of the CDR3 is 16 residues. CDR3 nucleotides: TGTGCCAGCAGTAGGACAGGTAGAGGGAGGAACACTGAAGCTTTCTTT. As protein: CASSRTGRGRNTEAFF.

The V call is TRBV4-1, the J call TRBJ1-5; D uncertain. CDR1 MGHRA and CDR2 YSYEKL come from the germline V gene. The CDR3 consists of 17 residues. Trimming removed 4 bases at V and 4 bases at J, with 20 bases between. CDR3 bases: TGCGCCAGCAGCCTGATGCCGAAACCAAGCAAGAATCAGCCCCAGCATTTT. It specifies CASSLMPKPSKNQPQHF.

The chain uses TRBV11-2 and TRBJ1-4; a possible D gene is TRBD1 (6 bases). With 5 bases removed from V and 6 bases from J, the gap between germline ends came to 22 bases. Germline assignment: CDR1 SGHAT and CDR2 FQNNGV. This CDR3 contains 17 residues. The CDR3 reads CASSARMGGAFHEKLFF. The CDR3 nucleotides are TGTGCCAGCAGCGCACGAATGGGGGGGGCTTTTCATGAAAAACTGTTTTTT.

This chain connects TRBV5-8 to TRBJ1-5, with D possibly being TRBD1 (6 bases). Looked up from germline, CDR1 is SGHTS and CDR2 is YDEGEE. Deletions cut 5 bases from V and 4 bases from J, with 7 bases between. This CDR3 has 12 amino acids. CDR3 protein: CASRRGNQPQHF. The CDR3 DNA follows: TGTGCCAGCAGAAGGGGGAATCAGCCCCAGCATTTT.

This CDR3 reads CASRDGGAENIQYF. As DNA, the CDR3 is TGTGCCAGCAGAGATGGGGGGGCTGAAAACATTCAGTACTTC. The rearrangement uses TRBV25-1 and TRBJ2-4, with D possibly matching TRBD2 (7 bases). Per the germline V gene, CDR1 is MGHDK and CDR2 is SYGVNS. The CDR3 covers 14 residues. V was clipped by 6 bases and J by 5 bases, with 14 bases between them.

CDR3 nucleotide sequence: TGTGCCAGCAGCCATACAGGGACCAGCAATCAGCCCCAGCATTTT. Translated, it gives CASSHTGTSNQPQHF. The V call is TRBV7-2, the J call TRBJ1-5; D might be TRBD1 (6 bases). This CDR3 spans 15 amino acids. Germline V gene sequence: CDR1 SGHTA, CDR2 FQGNSA. Trimming took off 5 bases at V and 1 base at J, with 12 bases between the two ends.

CDR3 amino acids: CASGGEQYF. The CDR3 DNA sequence: TGCGCCTCGGGGGGAGAGCAGTACTTC. The J gene is TRBJ2-7, the V gene TRBV10-2, with TRBD2 identical over 7 bases. Trimming removed 11 bases from V and 7 bases from J; junction bases left unmatched: 2. Per germline, CDR1 WSHSY and CDR2 SAAADI. The CDR3 spans 9 residues.

This chain uses TRBV7-3 with TRBJ2-7; tentatively, D is TRBD1 (7 bases). The length of the CDR3 is 14 residues. Trimming left V 4 bases short and J 6 bases short, with 16 bases between. Per germline, CDR1 SGHTA and CDR2 FQGTGA. CDR3: CASSSGGGTAEQYF. CDR3 DNA: TGTGCCAGCAGCTCCGGAGGGGGGACAGCCGAGCAGTACTTC.

The chain carries TRBV18 and TRBJ1-4; TRBD1 aligns across 7 bases. The trim removed 1 base at V and 0 bases at J, leaving 5 bases unmatched. The CDR3 is 17 residues long. Germline V lookup: CDR1 KGHSH, CDR2 LQKENI. CDR3 sequence: CASSPQEGAATNEKLFF. The CDR3 coding sequence is TGTGCCAGCTCACCACAGGAGGGGGCTGCAACTAATGAAAAACTGTTTTTT.

This chain uses TRBV28 with TRBJ2-1; D might be TRBD2 (5 bases). The germline V and J ends were trimmed by 7 bases and 0 bases, with 16 bases remaining between them. Per the germline V gene, CDR1 is MDHEN and CDR2 is SYDVKM. This CDR3 is 16 amino acids long. CDR3 protein: CASTPESGGSYNEQFF. For the CDR3, the DNA is TGTGCCAGCACCCCGGAGAGCGGAGGCTCCTACAATGAGCAGTTCTTC.

The genes are TRBV4-1 and TRBJ2-7; D perhaps matches TRBD1 (5 bases). V lost 1 base to trimming and J lost 0 bases, with 13 bases between them. The CDR3 runs 16 residues. Germline assignment: CDR1 MGHRA and CDR2 YSYEKL. CDR3 coding DNA: TGCGCCAGCAGCCAAGGACAGTGGATGAGCTCCTACGAGCAGTACTTC. Translation gives CASSQGQWMSSYEQYF.

The chain couples TRBV28 to TRBJ2-7; 7 nucleotides line up with TRBD1. The CDR3 loop spans 15 amino acids. Germline V CDR1 and CDR2: MDHEN, SYDVKM. The V gene end was trimmed by 4 bases and the J gene end by 0 bases; junction bases not matched to a gene: 6. CDR3 in DNA: TGTGCCAGCAGTTACAGGGGTCCGAGCTCCTACGAGCAGTACTTC. Translation gives CASSYRGPSSYEQYF.

The chain is built from TRBV11-2 and TRBJ1-6, with TRBD1 identical over 7 bases. Germline assignment: CDR1 SGHAT and CDR2 FQNNGV. J gave up 7 bases and V 2 bases, and 8 bases lay outside the gene matches. The CDR3 is made up of 16 amino acids. The CDR3 DNA reads TGTGCCAGCAGCTTAAACAGGGGCTGGTCCAATTCACCCCTCCACTTT. Protein product: CASSLNRGWSNSPLHF.

This sequence joins TRBV4-1 and TRBJ2-7; 9 nucleotides align to TRBD2. Germline loops: CDR1 MGHRA, CDR2 YSYEKL. This CDR3 has 15 amino acids. Trimming at V came to 4 bases and at J to 0 bases, leaving 4 bases not matched to a gene. The CDR3 protein is CASSLGLANSYEQYF. CDR3 DNA sequence: TGCGCCAGCAGCCTCGGACTAGCGAACTCCTACGAGCAGTACTTC.

The chain joins TRBV7-9 to TRBJ1-5, with TRBD1 as a possible D gene (5 bases). V lost 5 bases and J 5 bases, leaving 13 bases between the germline ends. The CDR3 loop spans 14 amino acids. Germline values: CDR1 SEHNR, CDR2 FQNEAQ (reference sequence). CDR3 protein: CASSHQGAHQPQHF. The CDR3 coding sequence is TGTGCCAGCAGCCATCAGGGTGCACATCAGCCCCAGCATTTT.

The chain joins TRBV5-1 to TRBJ2-3, with 8 bases that match TRBD1. The CDR3 covers 16 residues. Germline-derived CDR1 and CDR2 are SGHRS and YFSETQ. Trimming at V came to 4 bases and at J to 6 bases, leaving 13 bases not matched to a gene. The CDR3 protein is CASSAGGTGGEDTQYF. CDR3 DNA: TGCGCCAGCAGCGCTGGTGGCACAGGGGGAGAGGATACGCAGTATTTT.

This chain uses TRBV19 with TRBJ2-7; TRBD1 matches 7 bases. Looked up from germline, CDR1 is LNHDA and CDR2 is SQIVND (reference sequence). V shed 3 bases, J shed 2 bases, and the junction held 1 base outside the gene matches. CDR3 length: 13 residues. The CDR3 DNA reads TGTGCCAGTAGTATTGACAGGGCCTACGAGCAGTACTTC. Translation: CASSIDRAYEQYF. Variable domain in full (rest from reference TRBV19 and TRBJ2-7): DGGITQSPKYLFRKEGQNVTLSCEQNLNHDAMYWYRQDPGQGLRLIYYSQIVNDFQKGDIAEGYSVSREKKESFPLTVTSAQKNPTAFYLCASSIDRAYEQYFGPGTRLTVT.

This chain joins TRBV5-6 and TRBJ2-1; no clear D gene. The ends were cut back, 0 bases at V and 5 bases at J, with 6 bases in the middle. The CDR3 sequence is 13 residues long. The V gene's germline CDR1 is SGHDT and CDR2 YYEEEE. The CDR3 nucleotides read TGTGCCAGCAGCTTGGACACCCACAATGAGCAGTTCTTC. Translation: CASSLDTHNEQFF. The variable domain in full, completed from reference TRBV5-6 and TRBJ2-1, reads DAGVTQSPTHLIKTRGQQVTLRCSPKSGHDTVSWYQQALGQGPQFIFQYYEEEERQRGNFPDRFSGHQFPNYSSELNVNALLLGDSALYLCASSLDTHNEQFFGPGTRLTVL.

The genes are TRBV7-2 and TRBJ1-4, with no clear D. The CDR3 is 15 amino acids. Germline V gene data show CDR1 as SGHTA and CDR2 as FQGNSA. V was pared by 5 bases and J by 8 bases, with 18 bases between. The CDR3 here is CASSIPAAGREKLFF. The CDR3 DNA follows: TGTGCCAGCAGCATCCCGGCAGCTGGGAGGGAAAAACTGTTTTTT.

About this clone: Its ends do not fully match the called genes, so a read error is possible. The chain has TRBV4-1 and TRBJ2-1, with 10 bases identical to TRBD2. The length of the CDR3 is 13 residues. Germline V gene sequence: CDR1 MGHRA, CDR2 YSYEKL. CDR3 sequence reads: CASSQESGRALLF. DNA of the CDR3: TGCGCCAGCAGCCAGGAGAGCGGGAGGGCCCTCCTCTTC.

In DNA, the CDR3 is TGTGCCAGCAGTGAATTAGCCCAGGGGGCTCTTAATTCACCCCTCCACTTT. Protein product: CASSELAQGALNSPLHF. This sequence joins TRBV25-1 and TRBJ1-6, with 8 bases identical to TRBD1. Per the germline V gene, CDR1 is MGHDK and CDR2 is SYGVNS. The CDR3 contains 17 residues. J gave up 6 bases and V 1 base, and 8 bases lay outside the gene matches.

This rearrangement joins TRBV15 to TRBJ2-3, with 8 bases matching TRBD2. V shed 0 bases and J 2 bases; nucleotides not matched to a gene: 7. CDR1 and CDR2 from the germline V gene are LNHNV and YYDKDF (reference sequence). The CDR3 extends over 17 amino acids. In nucleotides, the CDR3 is TGTGCCACCAGCAGAGATCTCGGCGGGAGGCCCACAGATACGCAGTATTTT. Translated, it gives CATSRDLGGRPTDTQYF.

The genes are TRBV20-1 and TRBJ2-5; tentatively, D is TRBD2 (5 bases). The CDR3 has 11 residues. In germline, CDR1 is DFQATT, CDR2 SNEGSKA (reference sequence). V lost 5 bases to trimming and J lost 4 bases, with 8 bases between them. CDR3 loop: CSARTVETQYF. CDR3 nucleotide sequence: TGCAGTGCTCGGACTGTAGAGACCCAGTACTTC.

This chain uses TRBV5-1 with TRBJ2-5, with 10 bases aligning to TRBD2. V was clipped by 0 bases and J by 5 bases; unmatched bases: 4. The CDR3 sequence is 15 residues long. Germline CDR1 and CDR2: SGHRS and YFSETQ. Written as DNA, the CDR3 is TGCGCCAGCAGCTTGGGGACTAGCGGTGGGGAGACCCAGTACTTC. Protein product: CASSLGTSGGETQYF.

The chain is built from TRBV5-1 and TRBJ2-2, with 11 bases fitting TRBD2. The J segment lost 4 bases and the V segment lost 0 bases, leaving 5 bases of the junction unmatched. The CDR3 loop spans 17 amino acids. Germline values: CDR1 SGHRS, CDR2 YFSETQ. The CDR3 loop reads CASSLAISGGATGELFF. The DNA for the CDR3 is TGCGCCAGCAGCTTGGCCATTAGCGGGGGGGCCACCGGGGAGCTGTTTTTT.

The CDR3 reads CASSPGQEANYGYTF. CDR3 bases: TGTGCCAGCAGCCCAGGACAGGAAGCTAACTATGGCTACACCTTC. V usage is TRBV7-2 and J usage is TRBJ1-2, with 7 positions matching TRBD1. Per the germline V gene, CDR1 is SGHTA and CDR2 is FQGNSA. V shed 5 bases, J shed 0 bases, and the junction held 6 bases outside the gene matches. The CDR3 sequence is 15 residues long.

The rearrangement links TRBV15 to TRBJ1-2, with D unclear. This CDR3 comprises 14 residues. Deletions cut 0 bases from V and 8 bases from J, with 13 bases between. Germline V CDR1 and CDR2: LNHNV, YYDKDF (reference sequence). The CDR3 DNA is TGTGCCACCAGCAGAGACCGGACGGGATTAGGCTACACCTTC. Its protein is CATSRDRTGLGYTF.